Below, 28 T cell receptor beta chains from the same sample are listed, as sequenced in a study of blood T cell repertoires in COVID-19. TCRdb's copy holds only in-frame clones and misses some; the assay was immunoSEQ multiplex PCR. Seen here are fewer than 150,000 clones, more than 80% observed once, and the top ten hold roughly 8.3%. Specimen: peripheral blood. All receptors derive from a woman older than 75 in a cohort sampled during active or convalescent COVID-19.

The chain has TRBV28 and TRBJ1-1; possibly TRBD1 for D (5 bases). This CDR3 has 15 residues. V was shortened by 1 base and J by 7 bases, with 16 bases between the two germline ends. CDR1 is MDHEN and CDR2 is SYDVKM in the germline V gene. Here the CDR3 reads CASSLSAPWGFEAFF. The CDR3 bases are TGTGCCAGCAGTTTATCGGCCCCCTGGGGCTTTGAAGCTTTCTTT.

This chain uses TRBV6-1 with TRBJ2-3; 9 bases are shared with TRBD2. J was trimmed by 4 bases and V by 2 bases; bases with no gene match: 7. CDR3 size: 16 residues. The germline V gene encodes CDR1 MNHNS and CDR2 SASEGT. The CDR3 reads CASSEMAGGPSDTQYF. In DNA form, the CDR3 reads TGTGCCAGCAGTGAAATGGCGGGGGGGCCGTCAGATACGCAGTATTTT.

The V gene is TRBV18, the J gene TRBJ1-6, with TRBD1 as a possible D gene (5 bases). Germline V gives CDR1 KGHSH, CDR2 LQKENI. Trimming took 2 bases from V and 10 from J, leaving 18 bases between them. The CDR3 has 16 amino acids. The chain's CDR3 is CASSPSSESGISPLHF. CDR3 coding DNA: TGTGCCAGCTCACCATCATCAGAATCAGGGATATCACCCCTCCACTTT.

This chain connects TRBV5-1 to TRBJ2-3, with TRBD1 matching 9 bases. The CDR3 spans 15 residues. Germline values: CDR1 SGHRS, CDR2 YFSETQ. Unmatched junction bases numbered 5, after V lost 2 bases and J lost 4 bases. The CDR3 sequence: CASSFETGGPDTQYF. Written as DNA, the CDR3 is TGCGCCAGCAGCTTCGAGACAGGGGGACCAGATACGCAGTATTTT.

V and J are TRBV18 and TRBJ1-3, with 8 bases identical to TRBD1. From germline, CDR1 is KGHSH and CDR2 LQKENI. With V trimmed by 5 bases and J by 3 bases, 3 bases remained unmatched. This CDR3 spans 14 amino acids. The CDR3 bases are TGTGCCAGCTCAGCGACAGGGGTTGGAAACACCATATATTTT. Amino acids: CASSATGVGNTIYF. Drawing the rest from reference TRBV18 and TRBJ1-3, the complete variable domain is NAGVMQNPRHLVRRRGQEARLRCSPMKGHSHVYWYRQLPEEGLKFMVYLQKENIIDESGMPKERFSAEFPKEGPSILRIQQVVRGDSAAYFCASSATGVGNTIYFGEGSWLTVV.

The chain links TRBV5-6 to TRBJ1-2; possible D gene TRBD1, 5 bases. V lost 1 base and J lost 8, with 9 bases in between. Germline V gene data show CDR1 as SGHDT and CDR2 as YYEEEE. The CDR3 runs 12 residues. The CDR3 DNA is TGTGCCAGCAGCTTGACAGGCGGAGGCTACACCTTC. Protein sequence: CASSLTGGGYTF.

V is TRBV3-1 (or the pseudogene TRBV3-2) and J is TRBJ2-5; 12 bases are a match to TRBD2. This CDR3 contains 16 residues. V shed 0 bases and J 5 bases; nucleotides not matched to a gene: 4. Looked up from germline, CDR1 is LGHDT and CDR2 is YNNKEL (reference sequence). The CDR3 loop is CASSQDWLAGGETQYF. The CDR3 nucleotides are TGTGCCAGCAGCCAAGATTGGCTAGCGGGGGGGGAGACCCAGTACTTC.

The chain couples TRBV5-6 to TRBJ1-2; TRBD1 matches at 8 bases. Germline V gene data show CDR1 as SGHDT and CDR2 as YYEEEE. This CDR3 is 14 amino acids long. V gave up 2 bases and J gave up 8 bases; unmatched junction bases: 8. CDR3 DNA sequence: TGTGCCAGCAGCTTTGGACAGGGCCGACAAGGCTACACCTTC. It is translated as CASSFGQGRQGYTF.

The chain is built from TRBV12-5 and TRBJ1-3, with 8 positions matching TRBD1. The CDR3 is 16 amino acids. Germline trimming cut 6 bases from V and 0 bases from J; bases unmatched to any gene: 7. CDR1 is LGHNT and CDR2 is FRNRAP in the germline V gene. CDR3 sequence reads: CASGQRQGSSGNTIYF. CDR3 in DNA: TGTGCTAGTGGCCAAAGACAGGGGAGCTCTGGAAACACCATATATTTT.

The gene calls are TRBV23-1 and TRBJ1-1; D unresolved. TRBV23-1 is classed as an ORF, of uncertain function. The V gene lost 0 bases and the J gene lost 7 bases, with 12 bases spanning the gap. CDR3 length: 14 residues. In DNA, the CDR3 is TGCGCCAGCAGTCAATCTTCCACATCTCGTGAAGCTTTCTTT. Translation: CASSQSSTSREAFF.

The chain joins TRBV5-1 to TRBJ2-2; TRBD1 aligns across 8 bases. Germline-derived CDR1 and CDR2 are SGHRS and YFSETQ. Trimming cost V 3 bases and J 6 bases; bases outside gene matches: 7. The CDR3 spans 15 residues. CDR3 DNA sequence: TGCGCCAGCAGCTCGGGCCAGGGGGCATCCGGGGAGCTGTTTTTT. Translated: CASSSGQGASGELFF.

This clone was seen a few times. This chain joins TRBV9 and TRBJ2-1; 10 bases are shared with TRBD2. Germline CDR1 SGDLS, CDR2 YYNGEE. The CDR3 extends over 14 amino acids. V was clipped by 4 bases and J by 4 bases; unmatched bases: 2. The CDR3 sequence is CASSLAGEYNEQFF. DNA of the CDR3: TGTGCCAGCAGCCTAGCGGGGGAATACAATGAGCAGTTCTTC.

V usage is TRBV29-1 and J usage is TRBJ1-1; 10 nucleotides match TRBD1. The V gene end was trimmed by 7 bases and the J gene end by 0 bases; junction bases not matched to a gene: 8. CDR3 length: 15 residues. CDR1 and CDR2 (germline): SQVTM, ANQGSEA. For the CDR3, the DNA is TGCAGCGCCGCAGGCGGGACAGGGGTGAACACTGAAGCTTTCTTT. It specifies CSAAGGTGVNTEAFF.

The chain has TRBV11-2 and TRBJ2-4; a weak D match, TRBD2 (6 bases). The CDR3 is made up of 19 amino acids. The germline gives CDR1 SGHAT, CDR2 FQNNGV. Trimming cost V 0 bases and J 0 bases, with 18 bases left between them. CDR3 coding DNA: TGTGCCAGCAGCTTAGATCAGATCGCGGGGACCGCAGCCAAAAACATTCAGTACTTC. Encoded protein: CASSLDQIAGTAAKNIQYF.

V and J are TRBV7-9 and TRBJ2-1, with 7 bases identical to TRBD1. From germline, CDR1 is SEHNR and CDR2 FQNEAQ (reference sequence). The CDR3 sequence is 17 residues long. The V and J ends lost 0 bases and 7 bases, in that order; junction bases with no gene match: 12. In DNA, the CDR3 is TGTGCCAGCAGCTTAGCGACGGGGACAGAGCAGAGGAATGAGCAGTTCTTC. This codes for CASSLATGTEQRNEQFF. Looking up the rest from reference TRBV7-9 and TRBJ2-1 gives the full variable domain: DTGVSQNPRHKITKRGQNVTFRCDPISEHNRLYWYRQTLGQGPEFLTYFQNEAQLEKSRLLSDRFSAERPKGSFSTLEIQRTEQGDSAMYLCASSLATGTEQRNEQFFGPGTRLTVL.

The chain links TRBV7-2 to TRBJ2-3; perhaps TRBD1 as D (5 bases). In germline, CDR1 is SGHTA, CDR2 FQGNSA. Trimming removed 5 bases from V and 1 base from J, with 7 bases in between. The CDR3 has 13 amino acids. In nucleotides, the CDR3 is TGTGCCAGCAGCGTACAGGGCACAGATACGCAGTATTTT. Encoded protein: CASSVQGTDTQYF.

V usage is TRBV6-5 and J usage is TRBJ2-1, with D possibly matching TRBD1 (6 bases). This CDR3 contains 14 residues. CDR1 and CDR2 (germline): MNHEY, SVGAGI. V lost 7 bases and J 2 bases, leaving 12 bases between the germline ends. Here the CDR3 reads CASTRDNTYNEQFF. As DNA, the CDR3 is TGTGCCAGCACACGGGACAACACCTACAATGAGCAGTTCTTC.

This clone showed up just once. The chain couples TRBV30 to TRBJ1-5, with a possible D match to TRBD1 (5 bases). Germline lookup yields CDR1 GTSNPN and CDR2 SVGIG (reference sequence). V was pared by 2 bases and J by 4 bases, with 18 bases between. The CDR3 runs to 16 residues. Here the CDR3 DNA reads TGTGCCTGGAGTCCCCGGGGAGGGGCCCTTAATCAGCCCCAGCATTTT. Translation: CAWSPRGGALNQPQHF.

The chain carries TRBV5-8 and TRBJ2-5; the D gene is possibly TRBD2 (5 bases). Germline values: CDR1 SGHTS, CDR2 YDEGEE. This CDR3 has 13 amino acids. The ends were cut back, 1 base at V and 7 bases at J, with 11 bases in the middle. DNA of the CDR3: TGTGCCAGCAGCTTGAACTACGAGGGGACCCAGTACTTC. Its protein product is CASSLNYEGTQYF.

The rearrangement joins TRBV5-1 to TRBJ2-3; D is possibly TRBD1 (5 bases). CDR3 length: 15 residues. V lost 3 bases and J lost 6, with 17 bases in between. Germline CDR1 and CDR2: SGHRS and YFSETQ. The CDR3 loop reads CASSSPEKGLDTQYF. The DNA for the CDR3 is TGCGCCAGCAGCTCTCCCGAAAAGGGGCTGGATACGCAGTATTTT.

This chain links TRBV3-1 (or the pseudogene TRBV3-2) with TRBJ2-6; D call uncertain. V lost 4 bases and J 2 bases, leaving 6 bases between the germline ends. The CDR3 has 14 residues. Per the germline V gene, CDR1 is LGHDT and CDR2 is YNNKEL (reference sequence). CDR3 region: CASSPSPGANVLTF. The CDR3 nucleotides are TGTGCCAGCAGCCCCTCCCCTGGGGCCAACGTCCTGACTTTC.

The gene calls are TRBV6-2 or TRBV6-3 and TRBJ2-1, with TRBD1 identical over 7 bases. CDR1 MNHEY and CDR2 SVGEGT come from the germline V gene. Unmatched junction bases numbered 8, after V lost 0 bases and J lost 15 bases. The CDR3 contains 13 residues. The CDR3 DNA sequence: TGTGCCAGCAGTTACTCGAAAATCACAGGGGCGTTCTTC. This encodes CASSYSKITGAFF.

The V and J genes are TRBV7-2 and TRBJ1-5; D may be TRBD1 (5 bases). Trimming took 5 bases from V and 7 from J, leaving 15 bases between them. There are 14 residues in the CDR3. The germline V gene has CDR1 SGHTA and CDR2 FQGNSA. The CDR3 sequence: CASSPGGVGQPQHF. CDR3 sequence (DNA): TGTGCCAGCAGCCCGGGAGGGGTGGGGCAGCCCCAGCATTTT.

CDR3 amino acids: CASSFTRVGSPLHF. The CDR3 bases are TGTGCCAGCAGCTTCACCAGGGTTGGTTCACCCCTCCACTTT. The chain couples TRBV7-9 to TRBJ1-6, with D possibly matching TRBD1 (5 bases). The germline gives CDR1 SEHNR, CDR2 FQNEAQ (reference sequence). This CDR3 has 14 amino acids. The V gene lost 3 bases and the J gene lost 9 bases, with 12 bases spanning the gap. The full variable domain, its missing parts supplied by reference TRBV7-9 and TRBJ1-6, is DTGVSQNPRHKITKRGQNVTFRCDPISEHNRLYWYRQTLGQGPEFLTYFQNEAQLEKSRLLSDRFSAERPKGSFSTLEIQRTEQGDSAMYLCASSFTRVGSPLHFGNGTRLTVT.

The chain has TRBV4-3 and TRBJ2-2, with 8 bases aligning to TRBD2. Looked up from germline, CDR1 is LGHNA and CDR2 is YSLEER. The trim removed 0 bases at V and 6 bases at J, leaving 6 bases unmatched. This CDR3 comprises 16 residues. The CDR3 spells CASSQDRRGGPGELFF. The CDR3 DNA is TGCGCCAGCAGCCAAGATCGTCGGGGGGGTCCCGGGGAGCTGTTTTTT.

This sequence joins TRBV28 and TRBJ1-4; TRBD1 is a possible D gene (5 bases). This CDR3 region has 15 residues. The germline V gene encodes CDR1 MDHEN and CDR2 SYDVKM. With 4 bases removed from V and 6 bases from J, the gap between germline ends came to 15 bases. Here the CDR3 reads CASSSDPGGDEKLFF. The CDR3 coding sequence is TGTGCCAGCAGTTCGGACCCGGGGGGTGATGAAAAACTGTTTTTT. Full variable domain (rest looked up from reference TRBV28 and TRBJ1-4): DVKVTQSSRYLVKRTGEKVFLECVQDMDHENMFWYRQDPGLGLRLIYFSYDVKMKEKGDIPEGYSVSREKKERFSLILESASTNQTSMYLCASSSDPGGDEKLFFGSGTQLSVL.

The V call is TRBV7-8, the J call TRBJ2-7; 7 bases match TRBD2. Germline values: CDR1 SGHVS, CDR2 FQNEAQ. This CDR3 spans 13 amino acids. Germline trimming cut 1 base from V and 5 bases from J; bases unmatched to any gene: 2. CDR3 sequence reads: CASSLGGGNEQYV. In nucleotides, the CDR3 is TGTGCCAGCAGCTTAGGGGGGGGGAACGAGCAGTACGTC.

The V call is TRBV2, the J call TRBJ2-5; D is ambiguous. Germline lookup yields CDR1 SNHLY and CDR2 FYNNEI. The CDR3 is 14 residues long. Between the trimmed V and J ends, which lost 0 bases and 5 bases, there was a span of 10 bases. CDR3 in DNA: TGTGCCAGCAGTGAAGCGCGGCAGAGGGAGACCCAGTACTTC. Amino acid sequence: CASSEARQRETQYF.